This T cell receptor beta chain is from a study of blood T cells in healthy people across ages. Germline V lookup: CDR1 SGHRS, CDR2 YFSETQ. The CDR3 runs 11 residues. The second PCR ran roughly 6 to 11 cycles with a sample-barcoded 5' primer and J-beta primers. TCRdb re-called the 5' RACE reads with MiXCR, one entry per CDR3 protein. Here the sample spans about 760,000 distinct CDR3 sequences, 20% to 30% being singletons. These data were also filed under a second study, of T cells of mothers and their children.

The chain combines TRBV5-1 with TRBJ2-1; D gene unclear. The J call is in doubt because the DNA end fits TRBJ2-7 better. The sequence was collected from a boy between 10 and 17 years old in good health. Specimen: blood. This CDR3 is CAIPFSYEQYF. The CDR3 DNA reads as TGCGCCATCCCTTTCTCCTACGAGCAGTACTTC.